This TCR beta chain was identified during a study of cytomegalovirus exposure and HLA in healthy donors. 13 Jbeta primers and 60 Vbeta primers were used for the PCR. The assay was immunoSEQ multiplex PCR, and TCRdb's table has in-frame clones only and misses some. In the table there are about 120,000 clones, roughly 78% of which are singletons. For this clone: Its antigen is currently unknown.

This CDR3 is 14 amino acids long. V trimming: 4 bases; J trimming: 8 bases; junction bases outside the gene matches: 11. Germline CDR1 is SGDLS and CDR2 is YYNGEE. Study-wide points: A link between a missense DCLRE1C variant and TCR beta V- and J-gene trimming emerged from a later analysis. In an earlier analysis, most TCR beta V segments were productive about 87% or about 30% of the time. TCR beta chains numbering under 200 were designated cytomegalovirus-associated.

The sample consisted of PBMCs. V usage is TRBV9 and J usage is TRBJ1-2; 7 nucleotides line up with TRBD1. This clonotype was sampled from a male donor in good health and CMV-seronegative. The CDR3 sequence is CASSKNTGDHGYTF. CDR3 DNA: TGTGCCAGCAGCAAAAACACAGGGGATCACGGCTACACCTTC.